A single TCR beta chain is shown here with its context. As to time point: baseline, week 1 (first vaccination visit). The treatment was: pre-vaccination baseline after standard-of-care therapy. This entry is derived from a study of a mutant IDH1 vaccine in newly diagnosed glioma. Background on the study: Mean patient age was around 40 years; around 60% were male and roughly 38% female.

Germline V gene sequence: CDR1 DFQATT, CDR2 SNEGSKA (reference sequence). Between the trimmed V and J ends, which lost 0 bases and 10 bases, there was a span of 7 bases. The CDR3 length is 11 residues. The data were produced by immunoSEQ multiplex PCR, yet TCRdb's version contains in-frame clones alone and is incomplete. The sample consists of 45,000 to 70,000 clones, about 91% of them appearing once. The TCR comes from a man aged 50-59 years with glioma. The material was PBMCs, obtained from a glioma patient treated with radiotherapy, temozolomide or both. The V call is TRBV20-1, the J call TRBJ2-1, with D unclear. The CDR3 protein is CSARDPPEQFF. As DNA, the CDR3 is TGCAGTGCTAGAGATCCCCCAGAGCAGTTCTTC.